This passage covers 15 T cell receptor beta chains from one sample sequenced in a study of brain T cells in children with intractable seizures. Here immunoSEQ multiplex PCR was the method, and the copy in TCRdb shows in-frame clones only, minus some. The sample includes around 70,000 clones, 85% to 95% of them seen just once. This sample comprised peripheral blood, obtained at surgery. The receptor source for this set is a boy less than two years old with tuberous sclerosis and intractable seizures.

CDR3: CASSLVVGLEETQYF. The CDR3 DNA follows: TGTGCCAGCAGCTTAGTGGTGGGGTTGGAAGAGACCCAGTACTTC. V gene TRBV7-2 combines with J gene TRBJ2-5, with unresolved D. V was shortened by 1 base and J by 3 bases, with 12 bases between the two germline ends. Germline lookup yields CDR1 SGHTA and CDR2 FQGNSA. This CDR3 spans 15 amino acids.

The V and J genes are TRBV11-1 and TRBJ1-1, with D hard to call. Trimming cost V 3 bases and J 0 bases, with 8 bases left between them. Germline V lookup: CDR1 SGHAT, CDR2 FQDESV (reference sequence). This CDR3 is 14 amino acids long. The DNA for the CDR3 is TGTGCCAGCAGCTTGTCTAGATTGAACACTGAAGCTTTCTTT. Encoded protein: CASSLSRLNTEAFF.

The chain is built from TRBV6-5 and TRBJ2-3, with D maybe TRBD2 (6 bases). CDR1 is MNHEY and CDR2 is SVGAGI in the germline V gene. The CDR3 is 16 residues long. V was trimmed by 3 bases and J by 0 bases, leaving 13 bases between them. The CDR3 nucleotides read TGTGCCAGCAGTTATTGGGGGGAAGGGAGCACAGATACGCAGTATTTT. This translates into CASSYWGEGSTDTQYF.

This chain joins TRBV29-1 and TRBJ2-1; 7 bases align to TRBD1. Losses at the gene ends were 3 bases for V and 3 bases for J; bases not matched to a gene: 11. The V gene's germline CDR1 is SQVTM and CDR2 ANQGSEA. This CDR3 contains 16 residues. The DNA of the CDR3 is TGCAGCGTTGACTTTTTTCGCCAGGGGGTCTACAATGAGCAGTTCTTC. Translated, it gives CSVDFFRQGVYNEQFF.

The DNA of the CDR3 is TGCGCCAGCAGCATGACAGGGGCAGGCACAGATACGCAGTATTTT. Amino acids: CASSMTGAGTDTQYF. The chain recombines TRBV5-1 with TRBJ2-3; 8 bases match TRBD1. V shed 4 bases, J shed 1 base, and the junction held 5 bases outside the gene matches. The germline V gene has CDR1 SGHRS and CDR2 YFSETQ. The CDR3 length is 15 residues.

The chain is built from TRBV4-2 and TRBJ2-7; unclear D gene. The CDR3 loop spans 12 amino acids. With 1 base removed from V and 7 bases from J, the gap between germline ends came to 8 bases. Germline V gene sequence: CDR1 LGHNA, CDR2 YNFKEQ. The CDR3 DNA reads as TGTGCCAGCAGCCAAGTGGTTCAGGAGCAGTACTTC. Protein sequence: CASSQVVQEQYF.

V is TRBV7-8 and J is TRBJ1-2; 8 bases align to TRBD1. Unmatched junction bases numbered 5, after V lost 1 base and J lost 4 bases. CDR3 length: 15 amino acids. The germline gives CDR1 SGHVS, CDR2 FQNEAQ. The CDR3 here is CASSLENRGVYGYTF. The DNA of the CDR3 is TGTGCCAGCAGCTTAGAGAACAGGGGGGTCTATGGCTACACCTTC.

The rearrangement links TRBV7-2 to TRBJ2-5, with D possibly being TRBD1 or TRBD2 (6 bases each). The V end was cut by 0 bases, the J end by 3 bases, with 8 bases between. The CDR3 loop spans 14 amino acids. Germline V gene lookup returns CDR1 SGHTA and CDR2 FQGNSA. CDR3 protein: CASSLAGGKETQYF. In DNA form, the CDR3 reads TGTGCCAGCAGCTTAGCAGGGGGGAAAGAGACCCAGTACTTC. Supplemented by reference TRBV7-2 and TRBJ2-5, the full variable domain reads GAGVSQSPSNKVTEKGKDVELRCDPISGHTALYWYRQSLGQGLEFLIYFQGNSAPDKSGLPSDRFSAERTGGSVSTLTIQRTQQEDSAVYLCASSLAGGKETQYFGPGTRLLVL.

This clone appeared once. This sample also contains other DNA sequences that code for the same CDR3. The chain is built from TRBV5-6 and TRBJ2-5; 7 nucleotides match TRBD2. The CDR3 length is 13 residues. CDR1 and CDR2 from the germline V gene are SGHDT and YYEEEE. V lost 2 bases, J lost 5 bases, and 3 bases stayed unmatched. CDR3 loop: CASSLGLVETQYF. In DNA form, the CDR3 reads TGTGCCAGCAGCTTAGGACTAGTGGAGACCCAGTACTTC.

This chain links TRBV24-1 with TRBJ2-1, with 12 bases that match TRBD2. Germline V CDR1 and CDR2: KGHDR, SFDVKD. There are 16 residues in the CDR3. J lost 8 bases, V lost 6 bases, and 10 bases had no gene match. DNA for the CDR3: TGTGCCACCAGTATACCCACTAGCGGGGGGTCTGATGAGCAGTTCTTC. Translation: CATSIPTSGGSDEQFF.

The rearrangement joins TRBV2 to TRBJ2-7, with 9 bases lining up with TRBD1. There are 15 residues in the CDR3. V lost 5 bases to trimming and J lost 0 bases; unmatched junction nucleotides: 5. Per germline, CDR1 SNHLY and CDR2 FYNNEI. The CDR3 bases are TGTGCCAGCAGTCGCCCGACAGGGGGCTCCTACGAGCAGTACTTC. Encoded protein: CASSRPTGGSYEQYF.

The J gene is TRBJ1-1, the V gene TRBV19; D is undetermined. This CDR3 contains 14 residues. Trimming removed 0 bases at V and 2 bases at J, with 7 bases between. CDR1 LNHDA and CDR2 SQIVND come from the germline V gene (reference sequence). In nucleotides, the CDR3 is TGTGCCAGTAGTATAGAACCCGATAACACTGAAGCTTTCTTT. It is translated as CASSIEPDNTEAFF.

The chain links TRBV9 to TRBJ1-5, with 8 nucleotides matching TRBD1. Germline V gives CDR1 SGDLS, CDR2 YYNGEE. The CDR3 covers 15 residues. With 3 bases clipped from V and 2 bases from J, the junction kept 4 bases outside the gene matches. CDR3 in amino acids: CASSESGGRNQPQHF. The CDR3, as DNA: TGTGCCAGCAGCGAGTCAGGGGGCCGCAATCAGCCCCAGCATTTT.

This clone was picked up one time. This chain joins TRBV5-1 and TRBJ1-6, with TRBD1 as a possible D gene (6 bases). This CDR3 has 17 residues. Germline-derived CDR1 and CDR2 are SGHRS and YFSETQ. Trimming stripped 1 base from V and 0 bases from J, with 11 bases between. Here the CDR3 DNA reads TGCGCCAGCAGCTTGCGGACAGTCAGCTCCTATAATTCACCCCTCCACTTT. It is translated as CASSLRTVSSYNSPLHF.

V is TRBV25-1 and J is TRBJ1-6, with D perhaps matching TRBD1 (5 bases). V was cut by 2 bases and J by 9 bases, with 11 bases left in between. The length of the CDR3 is 14 residues. CDR1 is MGHDK and CDR2 is SYGVNS in the germline V gene. CDR3 region: CASSEGGAGSPLHF. In DNA form, the CDR3 reads TGTGCCAGCAGTGAAGGAGGGGCGGGTTCACCCCTCCACTTT.